These 3 T cell receptor beta chains share one sample of origin, sequenced in a study of blood T cell repertoires in COVID-19. Here immunoSEQ multiplex PCR was the method, and the copy in TCRdb shows in-frame clones only, minus some. This repertoire shows 360,000 or so clones, roughly 90% found once; its top ten account for about 2.7%. Sequencing used PBMCs or T cells enriched from blood (not recorded which). All receptors come from a woman in her 30s who had recovered from COVID-19.

The V gene is TRBV4-2, the J gene TRBJ1-2; unclear D gene. V was shortened by 1 base and J by 7 bases, with 16 bases between the two germline ends. Germline CDR1 and CDR2: LGHNA and YNFKEQ. The CDR3 loop spans 15 amino acids. Here the CDR3 DNA reads TGTGCCAGCAGCCAAGGGACGGAGGCCGTAGGTGGCTACACCTTC. Amino acid sequence: CASSQGTEAVGGYTF.

The J gene is TRBJ1-2, the V gene TRBV19; perhaps TRBD1 as D (5 bases). The V end lost 5 bases, the J end lost 5 bases, and 12 bases lay between the germline ends. Germline CDR1 LNHDA, CDR2 SQIVND (reference sequence). The CDR3 length is 13 residues. DNA of the CDR3: TGTGCCAGTAGTGTACCCCAGGGTTATGGCTACACCTTC. This gives the protein CASSVPQGYGYTF.

The chain employs TRBV18 and TRBJ1-6, with no clear D. The germline V gene has CDR1 KGHSH and CDR2 LQKENI. Deletions cut 3 bases from V and 0 bases from J, with 15 bases between. This CDR3 has 18 residues. The CDR3 DNA sequence: TGTGCCAGCTCACCGAGTCCGCCCTTAAGCTCCTATAATTCACCCCTCCACTTT. It is translated as CASSPSPPLSSYNSPLHF.